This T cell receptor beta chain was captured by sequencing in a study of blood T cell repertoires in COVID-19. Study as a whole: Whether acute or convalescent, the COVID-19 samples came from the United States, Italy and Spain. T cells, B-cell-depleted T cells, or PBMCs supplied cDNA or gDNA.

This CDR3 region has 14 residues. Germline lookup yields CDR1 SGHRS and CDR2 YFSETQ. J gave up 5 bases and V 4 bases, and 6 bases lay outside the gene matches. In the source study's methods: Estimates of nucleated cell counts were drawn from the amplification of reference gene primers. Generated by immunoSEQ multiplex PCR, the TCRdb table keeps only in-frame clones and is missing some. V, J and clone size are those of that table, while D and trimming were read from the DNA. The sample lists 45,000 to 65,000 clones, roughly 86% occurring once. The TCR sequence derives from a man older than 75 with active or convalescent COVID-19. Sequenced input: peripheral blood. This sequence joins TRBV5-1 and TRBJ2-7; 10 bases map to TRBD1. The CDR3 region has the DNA TGCGCCAGCAGCCAGGGACAGGGGTTCGACGAGCAGTACTTC. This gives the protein CASSQGQGFDEQYF.